This paragraph covers one T cell receptor beta chain sequence. The antigen remains unidentified. This CDR3 contains 15 residues. The V gene's germline CDR1 is SEHNR and CDR2 FQNEAQ (reference sequence). Trimming removed 0 bases at V and 4 bases at J, with 11 bases between. Researchers used genomic DNA as the template to profile TCR beta VDJ and CDR3. MiXCR, applied by TCRdb to the reads, yields one record per CDR3 protein. The sample shows a few hundred thousand distinct CDR3 sequences, around three fifths of them seen only once. This record comes from a study of CD8+CD57+ T cells in acquired aplastic anemia. About the study: Average DNA yield from sorted CD4+ and CD8+ cells was around 3.2 ug. Findings and caveats of the study: There were over 25 CD8+ CDR3 sequences that occurred in both patients and controls. Patients versus controls showed no significant CD8+ Simpson's diversity difference.

The J gene is TRBJ2-3, the V gene TRBV7-9; either TRBD1 or TRBD2 may supply D (6 bases each). What was sequenced was sorted CD4+, CD8+, or CD8+CD57+ T cells (not recorded which) from PBMCs. This receptor was taken from a human donor with severe aplastic anemia or a healthy control (not recorded which). The CDR3 DNA follows: TGTGCCAGCAGCTTAGCGGGGGGCGCGGCAGATACGCAGTATTTT. It is translated as CASSLAGGAADTQYF.